This T cell receptor beta chain was captured in a study of cytomegalovirus exposure and HLA in healthy donors. 60 Vbeta and 13 Jbeta primers were used in PCR. The protocol was immunoSEQ multiplex PCR, while the TCRdb copy is restricted to in-frame clones and leaves out a portion. In the table there are some 100,000 clones, about 70% of which are singletons. This CDR3 is 16 amino acids long. The germline V gene has CDR1 SGDLS and CDR2 YYNGEE. V lost 4 bases, J lost 1 base, and 17 bases lay in between. The material sequenced was PBMCs. This chain uses TRBV9 with TRBJ2-5; TRBD2 is a possible D gene (5 bases). The source of this sequence is a woman between 35 and 50 years old in good health and CMV-seronegative. CDR3 DNA sequence: TGTGCCAGCAGCATAGGAGGTGCAGCATTCCAAGAGACCCAGTACTTC. Translated: CASSIGGAAFQETQYF.